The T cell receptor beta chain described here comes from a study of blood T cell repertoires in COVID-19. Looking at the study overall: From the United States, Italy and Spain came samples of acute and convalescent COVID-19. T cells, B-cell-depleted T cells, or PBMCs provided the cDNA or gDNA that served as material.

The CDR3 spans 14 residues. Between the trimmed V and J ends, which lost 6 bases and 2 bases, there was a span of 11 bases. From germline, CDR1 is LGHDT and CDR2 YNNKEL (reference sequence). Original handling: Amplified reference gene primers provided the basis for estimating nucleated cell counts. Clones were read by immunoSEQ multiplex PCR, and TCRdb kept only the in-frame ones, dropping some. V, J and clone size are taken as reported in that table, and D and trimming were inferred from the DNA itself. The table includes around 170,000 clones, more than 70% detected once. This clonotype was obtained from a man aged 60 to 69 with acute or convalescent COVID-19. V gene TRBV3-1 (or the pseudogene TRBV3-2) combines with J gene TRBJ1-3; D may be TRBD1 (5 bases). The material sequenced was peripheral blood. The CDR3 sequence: CASSRREAGNTIYF. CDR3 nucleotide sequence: TGTGCCAGCAGTCGCAGGGAAGCTGGAAACACCATATATTTT.